This T cell receptor beta chain was identified in a study of shared clonotypes between healthy human individuals. Overall study: Three plates each covered CD4 naive and memory; CD8 naive two, CD8 memory one.

CD45RO-negative, CCR7-positively selected cells formed the naive CD8 fraction, excluding terminally differentiated effector memory CD45RA+ cells. The study drew its donors from healthy HIV-negative adults without recent acute infections or vaccinations. Those who donated, Caucasian adults without exception, all lived in Nashville, Tennessee. Concerning this clone: Its specificity is unknown.

The table came from immunoSEQ multiplex PCR; TCRdb's copy has only in-frame clones and leaves some out. The profile shows about 870,000 clones, 80% to 95% of them singletons. Findings of the study overall: Generation probabilities of non-shared clonotypes were lower (relative to those shared by all four donors).

The sample consisted of naive CD8+ T cells sorted from blood. The sequence came from a man aged 25-45 years in good health.

The CDR3 coding sequence is TGTGCCACCCGGCCACCAAACACCTACGAGCAGTACTTC. Translation gives CATRPPNTYEQYF. V usage is TRBV27 and J usage is TRBJ2-7; D remains ambiguous. CDR3 length: 13 amino acids. CDR1 is MNHEY, CDR2 SMNVEV, per germline (reference sequence). Trimming stripped 10 bases from V and 2 bases from J, with 15 bases between.